This T cell receptor beta chain derives from a study of cytomegalovirus exposure and HLA in healthy donors. Findings and caveats of the study: The authors later found most CMV-associated TCR beta chains appeared HLA-restricted. TCR beta V segments were, for the most part, productive about 87% or about 30% of the time in an earlier analysis. Later on, an analysis showed TCR association rates differing by HLA locus, with DRB1 the most and HLA-C the fewest.

As for this clone: What it recognizes is unknown.

This CDR3 has 20 residues. Germline lookup yields CDR1 LNHDA and CDR2 SQIVND (reference sequence). The J segment lost 2 bases and the V segment lost 7 bases, leaving 26 bases of the junction unmatched. The PCR was carried out with 60 Vbeta primers and 13 Jbeta primers. Authors' data handling: About 12 million of around 85 million unique TCR beta chains were shared, per a later count. Produced via immunoSEQ multiplex PCR; TCRdb's table is partial and in-frame only. V and J calls and clone size follow that table, whereas D and trimming were derived from the DNA. The data contain 130,000 or so clones, roughly four fifths of them singletons.

This clonotype was sampled from a man younger than 30 in good health and CMV-seropositive. This chain uses TRBV19 with TRBJ2-7; 7 bases align to TRBD1. The sequenced sample consisted of PBMCs. CDR3 loop: CASIREGDRVPGTSPYEQYF. CDR3 DNA sequence: TGTGCCAGTATCAGAGAGGGAGACAGGGTCCCCGGTACGTCGCCCTACGAGCAGTACTTC.